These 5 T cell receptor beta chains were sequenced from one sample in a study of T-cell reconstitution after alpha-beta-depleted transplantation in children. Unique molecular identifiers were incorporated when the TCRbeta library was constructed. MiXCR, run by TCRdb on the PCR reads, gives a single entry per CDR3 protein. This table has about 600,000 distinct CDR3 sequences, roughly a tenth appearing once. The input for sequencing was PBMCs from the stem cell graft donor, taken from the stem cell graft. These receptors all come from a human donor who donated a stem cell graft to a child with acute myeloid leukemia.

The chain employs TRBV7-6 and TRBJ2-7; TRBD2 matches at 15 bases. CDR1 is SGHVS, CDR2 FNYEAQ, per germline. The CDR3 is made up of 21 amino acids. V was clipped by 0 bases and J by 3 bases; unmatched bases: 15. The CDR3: CASSLAGRTNLGLAGGYEQYF. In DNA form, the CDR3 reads TGTGCCAGCAGCTTAGCGGGAAGAACTAACTTGGGACTAGCGGGAGGCTACGAGCAGTACTTC. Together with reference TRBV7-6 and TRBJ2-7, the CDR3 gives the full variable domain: GAGVSQSPRYKVTKRGQDVALRCDPISGHVSLYWYRQALGQGPEFLTYFNYEAQQDKSGLPNDRFSAERPEGSISTLTIQRTEQRDSAMYRCASSLAGRTNLGLAGGYEQYFGPGTRLTVT.

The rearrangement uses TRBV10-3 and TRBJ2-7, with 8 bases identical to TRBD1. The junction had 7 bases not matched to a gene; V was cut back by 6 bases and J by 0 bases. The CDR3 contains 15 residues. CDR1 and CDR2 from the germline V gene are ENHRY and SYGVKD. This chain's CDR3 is CAIRDGQGSSYEQYF. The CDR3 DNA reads TGTGCCATCAGAGACGGACAGGGAAGCTCCTACGAGCAGTACTTC.

As DNA, the CDR3 is TGTGCCAGCAGCTTATTCGGCGGGGCCAGAGATACGCAGTATTTT. This encodes CASSLFGGARDTQYF. V gene TRBV7-8 combines with J gene TRBJ2-3; D perhaps matches TRBD2 (6 bases). V was trimmed by 2 bases and J by 5 bases, leaving 14 bases between them. Germline V gene lookup returns CDR1 SGHVS and CDR2 FQNEAQ. The CDR3 runs 15 residues. Full variable domain (rest looked up from reference TRBV7-8 and TRBJ2-3): GAGVSQSPRYKVAKRGQDVALRCDPISGHVSLFWYQQALGQGPEFLTYFQNEAQLDKSGLPSDRFFAERPEGSVSTLKIQRTQQEDSAVYLCASSLFGGARDTQYFGPGTRLTVL.

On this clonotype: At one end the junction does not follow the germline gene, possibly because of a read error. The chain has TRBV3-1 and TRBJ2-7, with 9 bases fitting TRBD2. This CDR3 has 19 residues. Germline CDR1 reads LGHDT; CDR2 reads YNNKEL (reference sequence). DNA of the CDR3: TGTACCAGCAGCCCCCGCCTCCAGGGACTAGCTCAATACTTACGAGAGCAGTACTTC. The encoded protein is CTSSPRLQGLAQYLREQYF.

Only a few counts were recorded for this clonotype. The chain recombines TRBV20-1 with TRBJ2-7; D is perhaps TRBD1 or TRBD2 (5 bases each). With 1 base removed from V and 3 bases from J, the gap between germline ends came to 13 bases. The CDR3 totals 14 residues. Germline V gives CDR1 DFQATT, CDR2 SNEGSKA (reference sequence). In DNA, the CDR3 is TGCAGTGCTAGAGCCTCCGGGACCCTCTACGAGCAGTACTTC. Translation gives CSARASGTLYEQYF.